A selection of T cell receptor beta chains follows, all from one sample in a study of CD8+CD57+ T cells in acquired aplastic anemia. TCRdb re-derived calls from the reads in MiXCR, one entry per CDR3 protein. The sample carries tens of thousands of distinct CDR3 sequences, about 77% recorded once. Sequenced: sorted CD4+, CD8+, or CD8+CD57+ T cells (not recorded which) from PBMCs. The receptors come from a human donor in good health, serving as a control. Each CDR3 is given with its conserved first and last residue. A D gene is named only where the DNA matches it firmly. Not every row has a clone size; where given, it reads once, few, many or a size class.

v_call	clone_size	cdr3_length	d_call	j_call	cdr3_aa	cdr3_nt
TRBV24-1	NA	12	NA	TRBJ1-2	CATSDRAYGYTF	TGTGCCACCAGTGATAGAGCTTATGGCTACACCTTC
TRBV4-2	NA	12	NA	TRBJ1-6	CASSEQGRVYHF	TGTGCCAGCAGCGAACAGGGTCGGGTATACCACTTT
TRBV9	NA	14	NA	TRBJ1-2	CASSVGRGNYGYTF	TGTGCCAGCAGCGTGGGCAGAGGGAACTATGGCTACACCTTC
TRBV19	NA	14	NA	TRBJ2-5	CASSIDGGRETQYF	TGTGCCAGTAGTATAGATGGGGGGAGAGAGACCCAGTACTTC
TRBV10-2	NA	18	TRBD1	TRBJ1-1	CASSESMAGGEGNTEAFF	TGCGCCAGCAGTGAGTCGATGGCAGGGGGCGAGGGGAACACTGAAGCTTTCTTT
TRBV5-1	NA	16	TRBD2	TRBJ2-2	CASRLAGEGGGGELFF	TGCGCCAGCAGATTGGCGGGGGAAGGCGGTGGCGGGGAGCTGTTTTTT
TRBV7-9	NA	11	NA	TRBJ2-7	CASRTDGEQYF	TGTGCCAGCAGGACCGACGGCGAGCAGTACTTC
TRBV27	many	13	TRBD2	TRBJ2-1	CASRQGLAGSLSF	TGTGCCAGCAGACAGGGACTAGCGGGAAGTCTGTCCTTC
TRBV7-6	few	13	NA	TRBJ2-7	CASSLYGEYEQYF	TGTGCCAGCAGCTTATATGGGGAATACGAGCAGTACTTC
TRBV5-1	medium-sized	16	TRBD1	TRBJ1-5	CASSLGDRVSNQPQHF	TGCGCCAGCAGCTTGGGGGACAGGGTTAGCAATCAGCCCCAGCATTTT